These 14 T cell receptor beta chains came from one sample sequenced in a study of regulatory T cells in long-lasting Graves disease. Time point specified: newly diagnosed GD, antithyroid drugs for less than 3 months. From PBMCs, RNA was extracted and then used to make the TCR library. CDR3-region Arm-PCR and iRepertoire HTBI primers produced the TCR beta libraries. One entry per CDR3 protein results from TCRdb running MiXCR on the multiplex PCR reads. The data show just over 600,000 distinct CDR3 sequences, around 17% seen once. These data are also associated with another study on T cells in Graves' hyperthyroidism and ophthalmopathy.

This sample comprised peripheral blood mononuclear cells (PBMCs), obtained at new diagnosis, from a patient treated with antithyroid drugs. Every receptor here comes from a woman in her 30s with Graves disease.

This clonotype was seen repeatedly, ten times or more. For the CDR3, the DNA is TGTGCCAGCAGCTTAGCGAAGGCGGGAAGCTACGAGCAGTACTTC. This codes for CASSLAKAGSYEQYF. The chain joins TRBV7-2 to TRBJ2-7, with D possibly matching TRBD2 (6 bases). This CDR3 contains 15 residues. CDR1 and CDR2 from the germline V gene are SGHTA and FQGNSA. The V gene lost 0 bases and the J gene lost 3 bases, with 12 bases spanning the gap.

The genes are TRBV7-8 and TRBJ2-5; 8 nucleotides match TRBD2. Trimming cost V 5 bases and J 1 base; bases outside gene matches: 15. From germline, CDR1 is SGHVS and CDR2 FQNEAQ. CDR3 length: 18 amino acids. In nucleotides, the CDR3 is TGTGCCAGCAGCCCCCGTAGCCTCTCGGGAGGGTTCCAAGAGACCCAGTACTTC. Translating gives CASSPRSLSGGFQETQYF.

This clonotype occurred a few times. At one of its ends the junction is not consistent with the germline gene, which may arise from a read error. The V call is TRBV28, the J call TRBJ1-5; TRBD1 matches 7 bases. This CDR3 has 16 amino acids. Germline CDR1 and CDR2: MDHEN and SYDVKM. The CDR3 sequence: CASSLIGTGESQPQHF. CDR3 DNA: TGTGCCAGTAGTTTAATTGGAACAGGGGAGAGCCAGCCCCAGCATTTT.

This clonotype was seen a handful of times. A much larger clone differs from this one at a single base, so this may be a read error. Written as DNA, the CDR3 is TGTGCCAGCAGTCTCCCCGCCAATCAGGGGCCCCAGCATTTT. Amino acid sequence: CASSLPANQGPQHF. The gene calls are TRBV12-3 or TRBV12-4 and TRBJ1-5; TRBD1 is a possible D gene (5 bases). Trimming stripped 5 bases from V and 9 bases from J, with 17 bases between. There are 14 residues in the CDR3.

Ten or more counts support this clonotype. The J gene is TRBJ2-5, the V gene TRBV19; the D call may be TRBD1 or TRBD2 (5 bases each). Germline loops: CDR1 LNHDA, CDR2 SQIVND (reference sequence). Trimming pared 6 bases from V and 4 bases from J, leaving 15 bases between. The CDR3 contains 14 residues. CDR3 nucleotides: TGTGCCAGTAGATCAAGCGGTGGGGGAGAGACCCAGTACTTC. Its translation: CASRSSGGGETQYF.

This clonotype has a count of ten or more. V is TRBV28 and J is TRBJ2-1; possibly TRBD2 for D (6 bases). Germline loops: CDR1 MDHEN, CDR2 SYDVKM. The CDR3 sequence is 14 residues long. The CDR3 nucleotides are TGTGCTTCGGAGGGCCAGGGAAAGTTCAATGAGCAGTTCTTC. Protein product: CASEGQGKFNEQFF. Full variable domain (outside the CDR3, taken from reference TRBV28 and TRBJ2-1): DVKVTQSSRYLVKRTGEKVFLECVQDMDHENMFWYRQDPGLGLRLIYFSYDVKMKEKGDIPEGYSVSREKKERFSLILESASTNQTSMYLCASEGQGKFNEQFFGPGTRLTVL.

This clonotype was seen a few times. The chain links TRBV3-1 to TRBJ2-1; D gene unclear. Germline V CDR1 and CDR2: LGHDT, YNNKEL (reference sequence). CDR3 length: 12 residues. Trimming stripped 1 base from V and 10 bases from J, with 8 bases between. The CDR3: CASSQVRLEQFF. Written as DNA, the CDR3 is TGTGCCAGCAGCCAAGTCCGCCTCGAGCAGTTCTTC.

This clonotype was seen ten or more times. The chain joins TRBV20-1 to TRBJ1-2; the D gene is possibly TRBD1 (6 bases). Trimming took off 0 bases at V and 4 bases at J, with 15 bases between the two ends. The CDR3 is 15 residues long. Germline V CDR1 and CDR2: DFQATT, SNEGSKA (reference sequence). Here the CDR3 DNA reads TGCAGTGCTAGAGATTCGATGACAGGCGGCTATGGCTACACCTTC. It specifies CSARDSMTGGYGYTF.

As concerns this clonotype: Just one base apart from a much larger clone, this may be a read error. The rearrangement uses TRBV6-5 and TRBJ2-7; 7 bases align to TRBD1. The CDR3 sequence is 14 residues long. V lost 2 bases, J lost 3 bases, and 4 bases stayed unmatched. Germline loops: CDR1 MNHEY, CDR2 SVGAGI. The CDR3 reads CASSYGQGDYEQYF. DNA for the CDR3: TGTGCCAGCAGTTACGGGCAGGGGGACTACGAGCAGTACTTC.

This clonotype has more than one count but fewer than ten. The chain joins TRBV30 to TRBJ1-1; D is unclear. Germline V gene lookup returns CDR1 GTSNPN and CDR2 SVGIG (reference sequence). This CDR3 has 12 residues. The V and J ends lost 2 bases and 4 bases respectively, with 8 bases between them. In nucleotides, the CDR3 is TGTGCCTGGAGTAGATTTGCCACTGAAGCTTTCTTT. This gives the protein CAWSRFATEAFF.

This clonotype was observed many times. J is TRBJ2-7 and V is TRBV15, with D possibly matching TRBD2 (5 bases). Germline V lookup: CDR1 LNHNV, CDR2 YYDKDF (reference sequence). This CDR3 has 15 residues. Trimming pared 0 bases from V and 5 bases from J, leaving 14 bases between. The CDR3 DNA is TGTGCCACCAGCAGAGAACACATCGGGATGGACGAGCAGTACTTC. It encodes CATSREHIGMDEQYF.

This clonotype was counted at least ten times. The chain uses TRBV20-1 and TRBJ2-3; 8 nucleotides match TRBD1. The CDR3 covers 13 residues. CDR1 DFQATT and CDR2 SNEGSKA come from the germline V gene (reference sequence). CDR3 nucleotide sequence: TGCAGCGCTCAGGGGGCGGGTACAGATACGCAGTATTTT. Translation: CSAQGAGTDTQYF.

This clonotype was observed a few times. A single base separates this from a much larger clone, so it may be a read error. V usage is TRBV2 and J usage is TRBJ2-3, with 10 nucleotides matching TRBD2. The germline V gene has CDR1 SNHLY and CDR2 FYNNEI. J was trimmed by 4 bases and V by 6 bases; bases with no gene match: 7. The CDR3 contains 15 residues. CDR3 residues: CASSLLAGFADTQYF. In DNA form, the CDR3 reads TGTGCCAGCAGCCTACTAGCGGGGTTCGCAGATACGCAGTATTTT.

This clonotype was detected a few times. The CDR3 region has the DNA TGTGCCAGCTCTGGGTTGGGTTCTCGGTCCTCCGGGGAGCTGTTTTTT. This codes for CASSGLGSRSSGELFF. The gene calls are TRBV2 and TRBJ2-2, with D hard to call. The CDR3 extends over 16 amino acids. Per the germline V gene, CDR1 is SNHLY and CDR2 is FYNNEI. V lost 8 bases and J 6 bases, leaving 22 bases between the germline ends. The full variable domain, with the rest looked up from reference TRBV2 and TRBJ2-2, is EPEVTQTPSHQVTQMGQEVILRCVPISNHLYFYWYRQILGQKVEFLVSFYNNEISEKSEIFDDQFSVERPDGSNFTLKIRSTKLEDSAMYFCASSGLGSRSSGELFFGEGSRLTVL.